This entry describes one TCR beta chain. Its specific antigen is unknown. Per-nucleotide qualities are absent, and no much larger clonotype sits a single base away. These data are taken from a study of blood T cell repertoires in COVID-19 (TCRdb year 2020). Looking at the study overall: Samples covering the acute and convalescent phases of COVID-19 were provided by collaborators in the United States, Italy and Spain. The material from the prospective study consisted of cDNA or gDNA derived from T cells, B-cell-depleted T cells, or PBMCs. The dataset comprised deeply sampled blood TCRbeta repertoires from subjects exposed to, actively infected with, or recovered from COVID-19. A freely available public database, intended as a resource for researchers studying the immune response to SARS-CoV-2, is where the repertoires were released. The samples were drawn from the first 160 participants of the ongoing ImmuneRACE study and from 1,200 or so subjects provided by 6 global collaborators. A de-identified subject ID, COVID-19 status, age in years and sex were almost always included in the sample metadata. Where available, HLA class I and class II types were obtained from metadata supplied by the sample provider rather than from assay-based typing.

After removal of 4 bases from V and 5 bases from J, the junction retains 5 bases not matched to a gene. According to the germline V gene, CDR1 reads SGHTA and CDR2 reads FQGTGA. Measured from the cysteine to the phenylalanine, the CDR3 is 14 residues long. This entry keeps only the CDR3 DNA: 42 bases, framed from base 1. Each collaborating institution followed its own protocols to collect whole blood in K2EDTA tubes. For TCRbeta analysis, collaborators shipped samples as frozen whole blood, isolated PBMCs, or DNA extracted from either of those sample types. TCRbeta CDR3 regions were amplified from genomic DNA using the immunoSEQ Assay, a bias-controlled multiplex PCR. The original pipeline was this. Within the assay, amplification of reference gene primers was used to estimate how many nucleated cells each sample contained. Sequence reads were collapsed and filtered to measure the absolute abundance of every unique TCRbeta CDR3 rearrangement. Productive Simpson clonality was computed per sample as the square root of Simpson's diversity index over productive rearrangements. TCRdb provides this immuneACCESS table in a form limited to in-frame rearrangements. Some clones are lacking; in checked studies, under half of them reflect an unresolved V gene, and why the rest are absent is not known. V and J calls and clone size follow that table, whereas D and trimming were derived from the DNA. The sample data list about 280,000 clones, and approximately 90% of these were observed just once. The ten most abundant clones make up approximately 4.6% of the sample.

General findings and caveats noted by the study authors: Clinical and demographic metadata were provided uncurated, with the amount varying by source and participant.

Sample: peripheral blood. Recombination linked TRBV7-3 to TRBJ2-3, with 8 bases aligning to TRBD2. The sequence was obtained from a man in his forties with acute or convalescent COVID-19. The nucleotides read TGTGCCAGCAGCTCGGGACTAGTAAAAGATACGCAGTATTTT. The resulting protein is CASSSGLVKDTQYF.